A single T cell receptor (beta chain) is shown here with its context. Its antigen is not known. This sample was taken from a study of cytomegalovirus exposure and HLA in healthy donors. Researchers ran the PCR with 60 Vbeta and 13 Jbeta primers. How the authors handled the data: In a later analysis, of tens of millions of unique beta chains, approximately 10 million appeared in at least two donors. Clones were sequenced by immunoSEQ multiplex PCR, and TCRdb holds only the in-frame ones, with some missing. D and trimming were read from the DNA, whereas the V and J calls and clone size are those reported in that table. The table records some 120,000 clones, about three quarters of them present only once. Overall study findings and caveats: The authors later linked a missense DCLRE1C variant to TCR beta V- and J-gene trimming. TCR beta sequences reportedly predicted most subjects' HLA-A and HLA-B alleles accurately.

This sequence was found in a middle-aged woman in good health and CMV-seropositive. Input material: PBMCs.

Here the CDR3 reads CACELVGGNTIYF. CDR3 in DNA: TGTGCCTGCGAGTTGGTTGGTGGAAACACCATATATTTT. The chain uses TRBV30 and TRBJ1-3; D not certain. V dropped 6 bases and J dropped 3 bases, with 12 bases sitting between them. Germline loops: CDR1 GTSNPN, CDR2 SVGIG (reference sequence). This CDR3 comprises 13 residues.